This T cell receptor (beta chain) was observed in a study of cytomegalovirus exposure and HLA in healthy donors. The germline gives CDR1 LNHDA, CDR2 SQIVND (reference sequence). This CDR3 contains 13 residues. The V gene lost 7 bases and the J gene lost 5 bases, with 12 bases spanning the gap. Remarks on this clone: Its antigen is unknown.

General study results and limits: Presence/absence analyses supposed approximately even sequencing depth among donors.

PCR involved 60 Vbeta and 13 Jbeta primers. Some clones are missing from TCRdb's copy, which holds only in-frame ones; the method was immunoSEQ multiplex PCR. Among over 200,000 clones listed, more than 75% were seen once. Sequenced sample: PBMCs. The rearrangement joins TRBV19 to TRBJ1-5; no clear D gene. The clonotype originates from a woman aged 40-49 years in good health and CMV-seropositive. As DNA, the CDR3 is TGTGCCAGTACACGGGGTAGGGATCAGCCCCAGCATTTT. Encoded protein: CASTRGRDQPQHF.